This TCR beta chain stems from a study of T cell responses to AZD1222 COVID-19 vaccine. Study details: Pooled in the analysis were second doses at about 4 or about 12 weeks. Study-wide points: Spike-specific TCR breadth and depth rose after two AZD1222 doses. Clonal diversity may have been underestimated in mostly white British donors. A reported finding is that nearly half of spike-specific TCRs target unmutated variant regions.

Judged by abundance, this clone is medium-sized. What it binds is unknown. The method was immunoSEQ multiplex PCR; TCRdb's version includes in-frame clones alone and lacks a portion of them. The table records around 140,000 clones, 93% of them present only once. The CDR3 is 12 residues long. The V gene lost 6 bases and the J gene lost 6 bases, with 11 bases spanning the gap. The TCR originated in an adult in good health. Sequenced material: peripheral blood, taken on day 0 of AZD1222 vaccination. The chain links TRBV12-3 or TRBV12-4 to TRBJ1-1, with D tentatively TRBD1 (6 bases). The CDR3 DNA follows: TGTGCCAGCAGCCCGGGGGCCTCTGAAGCTTTCTTT. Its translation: CASSPGASEAFF.